This TCR beta chain was obtained from a study of identical twins. To note about this clonotype: Its target is unknown.

In germline, CDR1 is SGDLS, CDR2 YYNGEE. The CDR3 has 14 residues. V lost 4 bases and J lost 2, with 9 bases in between. Study-wide results and limits: Its conclusions, products of cross-sectional statistical analysis, did not come from following the same donors. Cord blood beta clonotypes that were abundant carried fewer insertions, and memory repertoires showed no such trend.

The authors used template switching to add a universal primer site and gave cDNA unique molecular identifiers. In TCRdb, the 5' RACE reads were re-called with MiXCR into one record per CDR3 protein. The sample includes fewer than 550,000 distinct CDR3 sequences, 12% to 15% of them seen just once. These data were also reused for a study on yellow fever vaccine responses in identical twins.

V usage is TRBV9 and J usage is TRBJ1-4; unclear D gene. Sequenced input: CD4+ T cells sorted from blood. This sequence was found in a woman aged 18 to 35 in good health. CDR3 amino acids: CASSLHDTNEKLFF. The CDR3, as DNA: TGTGCCAGCAGCCTCCATGATACTAATGAAAAACTGTTTTTT.